The 25 T cell receptor beta chains below all came from one sample that was sequenced in a study of metastatic and nonmetastatic thyroid tumors. Patients were all untreated before their thyroid surgery. TCRdb redid the clone calls on the PCR reads using MiXCR. The sample gives 30,000 or so clones, less than 25% of which show up once; over 2% is in the top ten. Sequenced: blood. These receptors were obtained from a female donor with papillary thyroid cancer or a benign thyroid nodule (not recorded which). Some clones in this sample may be carry-over from other donors' samples.

Only a few counts were recorded for this clone. This chain connects TRBV20-1 to TRBJ1-1; D uncertain. The CDR3 consists of 14 residues. The germline V gene encodes CDR1 DFQATT and CDR2 SNEGSKA (reference sequence). Trimming shortened V by 2 bases and J by 6 bases, and 16 bases separated the two germline ends. The CDR3 region is CSARPHSGVAEAFF. CDR3 bases: TGCAGTGCTAGACCGCACTCTGGGGTGGCTGAAGCTTTCTTT.

This clone was seen repeatedly, ten times or more. V usage is TRBV18 and J usage is TRBJ1-1; D is perhaps TRBD1 (5 bases). The V gene's germline CDR1 is KGHSH and CDR2 LQKENI. The CDR3 has 15 amino acids. Deletions cut 2 bases from V and 1 base from J, with 11 bases between. CDR3 in amino acids: CASSPEDTKNTEAFF. DNA for the CDR3: TGTGCCAGCTCACCAGAGGACACCAAGAACACTGAAGCTTTCTTT.

The chain is built from TRBV7-9 and TRBJ2-2, with a weak D call TRBD1 (6 bases). CDR1 is SEHNR, CDR2 FQNEAQ, per germline (reference sequence). V lost 5 bases to trimming and J lost 6 bases, with 10 bases between them. The CDR3 has 13 amino acids. The DNA of the CDR3 is TGTGCCAGCAGCGGAGCAGGGGCCGGGGAGCTGTTTTTT. Translation: CASSGAGAGELFF.

The gene calls are TRBV2 and TRBJ1-2; the match to TRBD1 covers 11 bases. Unmatched junction bases numbered 20, after V lost 7 bases and J lost 4 bases. The CDR3 is made up of 19 amino acids. From germline, CDR1 is SNHLY and CDR2 FYNNEI. CDR3 nucleotides: TGTGCCAGCACTGTGAGGGGTAGATCTGGACAGGGGGCCGCCTATGGCTACACCTTC. Translating it yields CASTVRGRSGQGAAYGYTF.

This clone has more than one count but fewer than ten. The chain recombines TRBV6-5 with TRBJ2-3; D not resolved. The CDR3 is 14 amino acids. V dropped 2 bases and J dropped 1 base, with 7 bases sitting between them. The V gene's germline CDR1 is MNHEY and CDR2 SVGAGI. CDR3 region: CASSYPGRTDTQYF. The CDR3 DNA follows: TGTGCCAGCAGTTACCCAGGACGCACAGATACGCAGTATTTT.

There are many counts of this clone. The chain employs TRBV27 and TRBJ1-1; unclear D gene. Germline loops: CDR1 MNHEY, CDR2 SMNVEV (reference sequence). V dropped 6 bases and J dropped 1 base, with 9 bases sitting between them. The CDR3 totals 13 residues. Here the CDR3 DNA reads TGTGCCAGCAGCCTACGGGGGAACACTGAAGCTTTCTTT. Encoded protein: CASSLRGNTEAFF.

This clone has a count of ten or more. As DNA, the CDR3 is TGTGCCAGCAGTTTAACCCAGACGGCGAACACCGGGGAGCTGTTTTTT. Its translation: CASSLTQTANTGELFF. The J gene is TRBJ2-2, the V gene TRBV28; D unclear. V shed 2 bases and J shed 0 bases, with 10 bases lying between them. CDR1 and CDR2 (germline): MDHEN, SYDVKM. This CDR3 is 16 amino acids long. Supplemented by reference TRBV28 and TRBJ2-2, the full variable domain reads DVKVTQSSRYLVKRTGEKVFLECVQDMDHENMFWYRQDPGLGLRLIYFSYDVKMKEKGDIPEGYSVSREKKERFSLILESASTNQTSMYLCASSLTQTANTGELFFGEGSRLTVL.

This clone was detected ten times or more. V is TRBV9 and J is TRBJ2-2, with a possible D match to TRBD1 (5 bases). CDR3 size: 16 residues. V lost 2 bases and J 0 bases, leaving 11 bases between the germline ends. The germline CDR1 and CDR2 sequences are SGDLS and YYNGEE. CDR3 protein: CASSVGQIANTGELFF. CDR3 DNA: TGTGCCAGCAGCGTCGGACAAATCGCGAACACCGGGGAGCTGTTTTTT.

The chain combines TRBV28 with TRBJ1-5; 9 nucleotides agree with TRBD1. V gave up 10 bases and J gave up 6 bases; unmatched junction bases: 16. The CDR3 is 16 residues long. Germline V lookup: CDR1 MDHEN, CDR2 SYDVKM. CDR3: CATRGQGLYNIQPQHF. The CDR3 nucleotides are TGTGCCACCAGGGGACAGGGACTTTATAACATTCAGCCCCAGCATTTT. The full variable domain, with the rest looked up from reference TRBV28 and TRBJ1-5, is DVKVTQSSRYLVKRTGEKVFLECVQDMDHENMFWYRQDPGLGLRLIYFSYDVKMKEKGDIPEGYSVSREKKERFSLILESASTNQTSMYLCATRGQGLYNIQPQHFGDGTRLSIL.

This clone showed up just a few times. The chain uses TRBV12-3 or TRBV12-4 and TRBJ1-5; 7 bases are shared with TRBD1. The CDR3 spans 17 residues. J lost 1 base, V lost 4 bases, and 10 bases had no gene match. The CDR3 spells CASSSWTGVRSNQPQHF. In DNA form, the CDR3 reads TGTGCCAGCAGTTCGTGGACAGGTGTCCGAAGCAATCAGCCCCAGCATTTT.

This clone has ten or more counts. CDR3 residues: CASSRTGISYNEQFF. CDR3 in DNA: TGTGCCAGCAGCCGGACAGGTATCTCCTACAATGAGCAGTTCTTC. The V gene is TRBV13, the J gene TRBJ2-1; 7 nucleotides agree with TRBD1. This CDR3 has 15 residues. V was clipped by 5 bases and J by 0 bases; unmatched bases: 4. Germline V gives CDR1 PRHDT, CDR2 FYEKMQ (reference sequence).

By share, this clone counts as medium-sized (0.01 to 0.1%). The chain joins TRBV6-1 to TRBJ1-1; D not resolved. The CDR3 extends over 14 amino acids. Germline V CDR1 and CDR2: MNHNS, SASEGT. Trimming took 4 bases from V and 4 from J, leaving 13 bases between them. The CDR3 is CASSATPKGTEAFF. In DNA, the CDR3 is TGTGCCAGCAGTGCGACGCCGAAGGGCACTGAAGCTTTCTTT.

Ten or more counts support this clone. The rearrangement uses TRBV4-1 and TRBJ2-7; 9 positions agree with TRBD1. V was clipped by 3 bases and J by 5 bases; unmatched bases: 5. CDR3 length: 14 amino acids. Germline V gene sequence: CDR1 MGHRA, CDR2 YSYEKL. CDR3 protein: CASSQNRGQDEQYF. Here the CDR3 DNA reads TGCGCCAGCAGCCAGAACAGGGGGCAGGACGAGCAGTACTTC.

The chain joins TRBV11-2 to TRBJ2-1; TRBD1 agrees at 9 bases. Trimming at V came to 5 bases and at J to 6 bases, leaving 5 bases not matched to a gene. The CDR3 totals 14 residues. The germline V gene has CDR1 SGHAT and CDR2 FQNNGV. CDR3 sequence reads: CASSPGTGCNEQFF. The CDR3 DNA is TGTGCCAGCAGCCCCGGGACAGGGTGCAATGAGCAGTTCTTC.

This clone was seen only a few times. The J gene is TRBJ2-1, the V gene TRBV28, with D possibly being TRBD1 or TRBD2 (5 bases each). This CDR3 has 15 residues. Trimming shortened V by 7 bases and J by 4 bases, and 17 bases separated the two germline ends. Looked up from germline, CDR1 is MDHEN and CDR2 is SYDVKM. The CDR3 DNA is TGTGCCAGCATTCACGGGGCGCTAGGGTACAATGAGCAGTTCTTC. As protein: CASIHGALGYNEQFF.

About this clone: Compared with germline, one end of the junction differs, possibly owing to a read error. V is TRBV7-9 and J is TRBJ1-5, with D unclear. Per germline, CDR1 SEHNR and CDR2 FQNEAQ (reference sequence). CDR3 length: 14 amino acids. The CDR3 region is CASSLVGGNEPKHF. DNA of the CDR3: TGTGCCAGCAGCTTAGTGGGCGGTAATGAGCCCAAGCATTTT.

In this sample, this clone is medium-sized. V and J are TRBV2 and TRBJ2-7; possible D gene TRBD2, 6 bases. This CDR3 has 12 residues. Germline V gene data show CDR1 as SNHLY and CDR2 as FYNNEI. V was shortened by 9 bases and J by 7 bases, with 16 bases between the two germline ends. CDR3 nucleotides: TGTGCCAGGGGTCGGGGGTCTCGTGAGCAGTACTTC. Its translation is CARGRGSREQYF.

This clone was detected ten times or more. The rearrangement joins TRBV20-1 to TRBJ2-1; TRBD2 aligns across 14 bases. The CDR3 sequence is 15 residues long. J gave up 3 bases and V 4 bases, and 2 bases lay outside the gene matches. CDR1 and CDR2 (germline): DFQATT, SNEGSKA (reference sequence). The CDR3 DNA is TGCAGTGCTATCGGACTAGCGGGAGGCTACAATGAGCAGTTCTTC. Protein sequence: CSAIGLAGGYNEQFF.

This clone was counted many times. The chain uses TRBV3-1 and TRBJ1-1; perhaps TRBD1 as D (5 bases). CDR3 size: 16 residues. V was pared by 5 bases and J by 3 bases, with 19 bases between. Germline values: CDR1 LGHDT, CDR2 YNNKEL (reference sequence). The CDR3: CASSSRGYPLDTEAFF. The CDR3, as DNA: TGTGCCAGCAGCTCGAGGGGTTACCCACTGGACACTGAAGCTTTCTTT.

This clone was counted at least ten times. V gene TRBV11-3 combines with J gene TRBJ2-7; a weak D match, TRBD1 (5 bases). V was clipped by 4 bases and J by 3 bases, with 13 bases between them. Germline CDR1 SGHNT, CDR2 YENEEA. This CDR3 comprises 14 residues. The CDR3 DNA sequence: TGTGCCAGCAGCTCACACCAGGGCAGCTACGAGCAGTACTTC. It yields the protein CASSSHQGSYEQYF.

This clone occurred many times. As DNA, the CDR3 is TGTGCCACCAGTGATTTCCGGACAGATCCAGAGACCCAGTACTTC. Protein product: CATSDFRTDPETQYF. The chain employs TRBV24-1 and TRBJ2-5, with a weak D call TRBD1 (6 bases). The CDR3 runs to 15 residues. The V and J ends lost 1 base and 4 bases respectively, with 12 bases between them. Germline V gene sequence: CDR1 KGHDR, CDR2 SFDVKD.

This clone was counted many times. The J gene is TRBJ1-5, the V gene TRBV20-1; tentatively, D is TRBD1 (6 bases). This CDR3 has 12 amino acids. The ends were cut back, 5 bases at V and 11 bases at J, with 16 bases in the middle. Germline V lookup: CDR1 DFQATT, CDR2 SNEGSKA (reference sequence). CDR3 sequence: CSAYLQGAAQHF. CDR3 nucleotide sequence: TGCAGTGCTTATTTACAGGGAGCAGCCCAGCATTTT.

J is TRBJ2-7 and V is TRBV30, with 10 bases identical to TRBD2. With V trimmed by 0 bases and J by 0 bases, 5 bases remained unmatched. The CDR3 extends over 16 amino acids. Germline loops: CDR1 GTSNPN, CDR2 SVGIG (reference sequence). The chain's CDR3 is CAWSVLAGWFSYEQYF. As DNA, the CDR3 is TGTGCCTGGAGTGTACTAGCGGGATGGTTCTCCTACGAGCAGTACTTC.

This clone was seen ten or more times. This sequence joins TRBV6-1 and TRBJ2-3; a possible D gene is TRBD2 (5 bases). This CDR3 comprises 12 residues. Germline values: CDR1 MNHNS, CDR2 SASEGT. The V end lost 6 bases, the J end lost 6 bases, and 10 bases lay between the germline ends. The CDR3: CASRTERDTQYF. DNA for the CDR3: TGTGCCAGCAGGACGGAGCGGGATACGCAGTATTTT.

This clone was found many times. A much more abundant neighbour one base away suggests this may be a read error. The same CDR3 arises from other DNA sequences in this sample as well. The rearrangement joins TRBV5-6 to TRBJ2-2, with 7 bases fitting TRBD1. The CDR3 has 17 residues. Germline V gene lookup returns CDR1 SGHDT and CDR2 YYEEEE. V shed 4 bases and J 3 bases; nucleotides not matched to a gene: 12. The CDR3 protein is CASSPKDRDRHTGELFF. Written as DNA, the CDR3 is TGTGCCAGCAGCCCTAAGGATAGGGACAGACACACCGGGGAGCTGTTTTTT.